A selection of T cell receptor beta chains follows, all from one sample in a study of shared clonotypes between healthy human individuals. Method: immunoSEQ multiplex PCR; TCRdb's copy keeps in-frame clones and lacks some. The repertoire holds 1.4 million to 1.5 million clones, with over 95% as singletons. Material: naive CD4+ T cells sorted from blood. The receptors were sampled from a man aged 25-45 years in good health. The CDR3 runs from the conserved cysteine through the conserved F or W. The D gene is left open where the match is weak. The size entry is marked missing in some rows and otherwise reads once, few, many or a size class.

J,V,length,size,D,DNA,CDR3
TRBJ2-7,TRBV5-3,15,-,-,TGTGCCAGAAGTTTTCTGCCGGGACCGTCCTACGAGCAGTACTTC,CARSFLPGPSYEQYF
TRBJ2-1,TRBV2,16,once,-,TGTGCCAGCAGGGTGACAGGTTCCGCTCATCGCAATGAGCAGTTCTTC,CASRVTGSAHRNEQFF
TRBJ2-1,TRBV10-1,18,-,-,TGCGCCAGCAGTGAGTCAAACGGGGGCCTTGGGACCTACAATGAGCAGTTCTTC,CASSESNGGLGTYNEQFF
TRBJ1-1,TRBV28,15,-,TRBD1,TGTGCCAGCAGTTTCGAGACAGGGCGAACCACTGAAGCTTTCTTT,CASSFETGRTTEAFF
TRBJ2-3,TRBV15,16,-,TRBD2,TGTGCCACCAGCTCAGGGACTAGCGGAAGCACAGATACGCAGTATTTT,CATSSGTSGSTDTQYF
TRBJ2-1,TRBV5-1,12,few,-,TGCGCCAGCAGCTTGGAGGGGCGTGAGCAGTTCTTC,CASSLEGREQFF
TRBJ2-7,TRBV5-1,16,-,-,TGCGCCAGCAGCGTTGACCCAGAATGGGATTTCTACGAGCAGTACTTC,CASSVDPEWDFYEQYF
TRBJ2-2,TRBV4-1,14,-,-,TGCGCCAGCAGCCAACTCTTTAACACCGGGGAGCTGTTTTTT,CASSQLFNTGELFF
TRBJ2-3,TRBV5-1,16,-,TRBD2,TGCGCCAGCAGCTTGGGTCTAGCGGGAGATGGAGATACGCAGTATTTT,CASSLGLAGDGDTQYF
TRBJ2-4,TRBV7-3,12,-,-,TGTGCCAGCGGCCTAATCGAAAACATTCAGTACTTC,CASGLIENIQYF
TRBJ2-1,TRBV19,15,-,TRBD2,TGTGCCAGTAGTATAAGGCTAGCGGGAGGCAATGAGCAGTTCTTC,CASSIRLAGGNEQFF
TRBJ2-3,TRBV19,13,once,-,TGTGCCAGTAGTATAGGAGGGTGGGATACGCAGTATTTT,CASSIGGWDTQYF
TRBJ1-1,TRBV7-8,17,-,-,TGTGCCAGCAGCCAATGGGGCAGAGGGACTCCAAACACTGAAGCTTTCTTT,CASSQWGRGTPNTEAFF
TRBJ2-4,TRBV28,18,-,-,TGTGCCAGCAGTTTGTCGGGGGGCGGCCATTTAGCCAAAAACATTCAGTACTTC,CASSLSGGGHLAKNIQYF
TRBJ1-5,TRBV4-3,15,-,-,TGCGCCAGCAGCCAAGATGCGGGAGGCAATCAGCCCCAGCATTTT,CASSQDAGGNQPQHF
TRBJ2-5,TRBV29-1,13,-,TRBD2,TGCAGCGCCTCGACTAGCGGAATAGAGACCCAGTACTTC,CSASTSGIETQYF
TRBJ2-1,TRBV27,18,-,-,TGTGCCAGCAGTTTATCGAGAGTTGGGGGCAGTACCAGGGGTGAGCAGTTCTTC,CASSLSRVGGSTRGEQFF
TRBJ1-5,TRBV28,14,few,-,TGTGCCAGCATGCAGACTAATAGCAATCAGCCCCAGCATTTT,CASMQTNSNQPQHF
TRBJ2-2,TRBV7-2,15,-,-,TGTGCCAGCAGCTTACAGGGGCGGGGAGTCGGGGAGCTGTTTTTT,CASSLQGRGVGELFF
TRBJ2-1,TRBV2,15,-,TRBD1,TGTGCCAGCAGTGTACAGGGGGCTCGTGACAATGAGCAGTTCTTC,CASSVQGARDNEQFF
TRBJ2-2,TRBV19,14,once,TRBD1,TGTGCCAGTACCCAAAGGGACAGGGCCGGGGAGCTGTTTTTT,CASTQRDRAGELFF
TRBJ2-5,TRBV18,15,once,TRBD2,TGTGCCAGCTCACCTTTGACTAGCGGCCAAGAGACCCAGTACTTC,CASSPLTSGQETQYF
TRBJ2-1,TRBV15,15,-,-,TGTGCCACCAGCAGAGATAGGGCAGGAGGGAATGAGCAGTTCTTC,CATSRDRAGGNEQFF
TRBJ2-7,TRBV7-8,15,-,-,TGTGCCAGCAGCTTCGGGACAAAGGGCACCTACGAGCAGTACTTC,CASSFGTKGTYEQYF
TRBJ2-5,TRBV10-1,13,-,-,TGCGCCAGCAGTGAGTCGTTTGGGGAGACCCAGTACTTC,CASSESFGETQYF
TRBJ2-5,TRBV19,13,-,TRBD1,TGTGCCTCCGCCCCCGGGACAGGAAAGACCCAGTACTTC,CASAPGTGKTQYF
TRBJ2-1,TRBV4-3,14,-,-,TGCGCCAGCAGCCAAGATAATGGAGACAATGAGCAGTTCTTC,CASSQDNGDNEQFF
TRBJ1-5,TRBV6-1,15,few,-,TGTGCCAGCACTCCAGGGAGGGGGAGCAATCAGCCCCAGCATTTT,CASTPGRGSNQPQHF
TRBJ2-3,TRBV19,15,-,-,TGTGCCAGTAGTATTATGGGACCCGGCACAGATACGCAGTATTTT,CASSIMGPGTDTQYF
TRBJ2-2,TRBV28,13,-,-,TGTGCCAGCAGTTTCCTACATCCGGGGGAGCTGTTTTTT,CASSFLHPGELFF
TRBJ1-2,TRBV9,13,-,TRBD1,TGTGCCAGCAGCCAACAGGGGGCGCGGGGCTACACCTTC,CASSQQGARGYTF
TRBJ2-7,TRBV10-2,16,-,-,TGCGCCAGCAGTGACCCACCGAGCGGACGCTCCTACGAGCAGTACTTC,CASSDPPSGRSYEQYF
TRBJ1-5,TRBV27,16,-,-,TGTGCCAGCAGTTTATTAGGGACGGTTAGCAATCAGCCCCAGCATTTT,CASSLLGTVSNQPQHF
TRBJ2-3,TRBV7-6,15,-,-,TGTGCCAGCAGCTTAGCGGGAGTTTACTCTGATACGCAGTATTTT,CASSLAGVYSDTQYF
TRBJ1-5,TRBV5-5,14,-,-,TGTGCCAGCAGCTTGAGGGCTAGCAATCAGCCCCAGCATTTT,CASSLRASNQPQHF
TRBJ2-7,TRBV29-1,14,-,-,TGCAGCGTTGAACAGCGACATCGATCCTACGAGCAGTACTTC,CSVEQRHRSYEQYF
TRBJ1-3,TRBV18,16,-,TRBD1,TGTGCCAGCTCACCGAAGGCGGACAGGTCTGGAAACACCATATATTTT,CASSPKADRSGNTIYF
TRBJ1-2,TRBV11-1,13,-,-,TGTGCCAGCAGCCCCGGACAGCACTATGGCTACACCTTC,CASSPGQHYGYTF
TRBJ1-5,TRBV28,12,-,-,TGTGCCAGCAGCCCTACCTCCCGGCCCCAGCATTTT,CASSPTSRPQHF
TRBJ2-1,TRBV2,13,-,-,TGTGCCAGCAGTGAAGGTAGCAGCAATGAGCAGTTCTTC,CASSEGSSNEQFF
TRBJ2-5,TRBV28,13,-,-,TGTGCCAGCAGCCACGGGGGTCGAGAGACCCAGTACTTC,CASSHGGRETQYF
TRBJ2-1,TRBV10-3,14,-,-,TGTGCCATCAGTGAGGTTTGGAAGGACAATGAGCAGTTCTTC,CAISEVWKDNEQFF
TRBJ2-3,TRBV28,11,once,-,TGTGCCAGCAGTTTGTCGACTAGGGAGTATTTT,CASSLSTREYF
TRBJ1-5,TRBV5-6,15,-,TRBD1,TGTGCCAGCAGCTTGGCAGGGGGGTTCAATCAGCCCCAGCATTTT,CASSLAGGFNQPQHF
TRBJ1-4,TRBV7-9,13,-,-,TGTGCCAGCAGCCCGTTGAGGGACGAAAAACTGTTTTTT,CASSPLRDEKLFF
TRBJ2-1,TRBV30,16,-,-,TGTGCCTGGAGTGTACGGGTGCCGGGGCAGTACAATGAGCAGTTCTTC,CAWSVRVPGQYNEQFF
TRBJ2-1,TRBV4-3,14,once,-,TGCGCCAGCAGCCGATCTCGGAGGGAAAATGAGCAGTTCTTC,CASSRSRRENEQFF
TRBJ2-7,TRBV7-2,12,few,-,TGTGCCAGCAGCTTAGTTGGTTACGAGCAGTACTTC,CASSLVGYEQYF
TRBJ2-3,TRBV5-1,13,-,-,TGCGCCAGCAGCTTGATGAGCACAGATACGCAGTATTTT,CASSLMSTDTQYF
TRBJ2-1,TRBV19,16,-,-,TGTGCCAGTAGTCTGGTAGCGCAGGGCCCCTACAATGAGCAGTTCTTC,CASSLVAQGPYNEQFF
TRBJ1-1,TRBV5-4,20,-,-,TGTGCCAGCAGCTTAATCGGTCGGGGTCGCGGGGGCGATCAGAACACTGAAGCTTTCTTT,CASSLIGRGRGGDQNTEAFF